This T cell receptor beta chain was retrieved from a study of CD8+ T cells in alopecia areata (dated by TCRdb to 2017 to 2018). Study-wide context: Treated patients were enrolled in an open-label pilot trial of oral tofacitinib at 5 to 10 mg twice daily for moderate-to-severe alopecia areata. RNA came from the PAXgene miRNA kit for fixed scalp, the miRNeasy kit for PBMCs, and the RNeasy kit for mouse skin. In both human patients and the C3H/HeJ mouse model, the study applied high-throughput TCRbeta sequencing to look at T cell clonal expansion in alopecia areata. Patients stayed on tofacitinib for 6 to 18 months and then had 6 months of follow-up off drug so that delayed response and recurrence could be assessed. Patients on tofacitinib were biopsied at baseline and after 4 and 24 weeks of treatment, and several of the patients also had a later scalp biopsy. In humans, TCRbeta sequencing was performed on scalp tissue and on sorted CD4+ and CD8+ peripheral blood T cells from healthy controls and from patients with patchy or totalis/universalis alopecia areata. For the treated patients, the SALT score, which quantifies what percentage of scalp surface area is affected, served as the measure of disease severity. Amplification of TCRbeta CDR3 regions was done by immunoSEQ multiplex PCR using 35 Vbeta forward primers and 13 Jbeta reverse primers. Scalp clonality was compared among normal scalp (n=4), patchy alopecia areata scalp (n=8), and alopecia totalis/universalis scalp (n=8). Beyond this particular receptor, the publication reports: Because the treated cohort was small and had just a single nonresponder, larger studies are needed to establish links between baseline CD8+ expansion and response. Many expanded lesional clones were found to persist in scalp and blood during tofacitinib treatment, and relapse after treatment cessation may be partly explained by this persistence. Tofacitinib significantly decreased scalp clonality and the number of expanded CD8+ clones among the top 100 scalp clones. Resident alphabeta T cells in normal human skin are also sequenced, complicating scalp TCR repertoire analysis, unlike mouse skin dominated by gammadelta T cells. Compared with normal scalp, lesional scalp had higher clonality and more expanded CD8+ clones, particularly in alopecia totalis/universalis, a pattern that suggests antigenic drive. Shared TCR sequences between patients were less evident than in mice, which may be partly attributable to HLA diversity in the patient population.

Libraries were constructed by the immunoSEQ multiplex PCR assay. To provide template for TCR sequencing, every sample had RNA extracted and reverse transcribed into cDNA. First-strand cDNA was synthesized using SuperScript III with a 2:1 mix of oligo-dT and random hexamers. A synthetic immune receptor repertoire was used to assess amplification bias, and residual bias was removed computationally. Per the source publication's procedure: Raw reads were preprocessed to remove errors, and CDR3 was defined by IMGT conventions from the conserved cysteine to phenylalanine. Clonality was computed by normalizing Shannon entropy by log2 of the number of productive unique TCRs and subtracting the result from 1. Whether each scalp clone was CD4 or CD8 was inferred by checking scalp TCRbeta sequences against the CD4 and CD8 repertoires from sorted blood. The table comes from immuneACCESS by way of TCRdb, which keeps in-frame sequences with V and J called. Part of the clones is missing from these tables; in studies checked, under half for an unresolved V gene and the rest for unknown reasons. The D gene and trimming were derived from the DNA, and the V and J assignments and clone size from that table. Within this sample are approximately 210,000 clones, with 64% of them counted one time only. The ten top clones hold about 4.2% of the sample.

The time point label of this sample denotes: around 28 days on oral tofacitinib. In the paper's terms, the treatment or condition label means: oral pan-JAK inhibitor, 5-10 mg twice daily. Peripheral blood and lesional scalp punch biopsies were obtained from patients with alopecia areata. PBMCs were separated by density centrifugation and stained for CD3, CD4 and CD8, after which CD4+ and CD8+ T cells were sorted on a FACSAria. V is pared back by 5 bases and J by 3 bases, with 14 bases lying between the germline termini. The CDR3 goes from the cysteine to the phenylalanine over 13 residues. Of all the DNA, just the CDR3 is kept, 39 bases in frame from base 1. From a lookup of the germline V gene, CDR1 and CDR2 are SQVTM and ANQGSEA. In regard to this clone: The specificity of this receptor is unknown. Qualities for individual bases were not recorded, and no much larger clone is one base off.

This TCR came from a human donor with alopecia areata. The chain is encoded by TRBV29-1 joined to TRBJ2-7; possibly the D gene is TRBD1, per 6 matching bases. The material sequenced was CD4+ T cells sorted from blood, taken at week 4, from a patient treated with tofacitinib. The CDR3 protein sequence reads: CSVTDRSSYEQYF. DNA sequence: TGCAGCGTTACAGACAGGTCCAGCTACGAGCAGTACTTC.